A single sample is the source of the 11 T cell receptor beta chains below, sequenced in a study of blood T cell repertoires in COVID-19. Profiling relied on immunoSEQ multiplex PCR, and the TCRdb table lists in-frame clones only, not all of them. The sample holds about 270,000 clones; roughly 93% are singletons and the top ten take about 2%. The source material was PBMCs or T cells enriched from blood (not recorded which). These receptors were obtained from a middle-aged woman with acute COVID-19.

The chain links TRBV27 to TRBJ1-1, with no clear D. CDR1 is MNHEY, CDR2 SMNVEV, per germline (reference sequence). The germline V and J ends were trimmed by 3 bases and 5 bases, with 10 bases remaining between them. The CDR3 is made up of 13 amino acids. The CDR3 sequence: CASSFRGWTEAFF. DNA for the CDR3: TGTGCCAGCAGTTTTCGGGGTTGGACTGAAGCTTTCTTT.

The chain uses TRBV5-1 and TRBJ2-6, with TRBD1 matching over 10 bases. The germline V gene has CDR1 SGHRS and CDR2 YFSETQ. The CDR3 spans 17 residues. Trimming cost V 4 bases and J 0 bases; bases outside gene matches: 4. The CDR3 spells CASSRRDRGSGANVLTF. The CDR3 region has the DNA TGCGCCAGCAGCCGTCGGGACAGGGGCTCTGGGGCCAACGTCCTGACTTTC.

J is TRBJ1-1 and V is TRBV4-3, with D maybe TRBD1 (6 bases). The V end was cut by 4 bases, the J end by 0 bases, with 12 bases between. CDR1 is LGHNA and CDR2 is YSLEER in the germline V gene. This CDR3 is 15 amino acids long. The DNA of the CDR3 is TGCGCCAGCAGCCGGGACACAGGATTGAACACTGAAGCTTTCTTT. This codes for CASSRDTGLNTEAFF.

This sequence joins TRBV6-2 or TRBV6-3 and TRBJ2-1, with 10 bases aligning to TRBD2. The germline V gene encodes CDR1 MNHEY and CDR2 SVGEGT. The CDR3 consists of 16 residues. Unmatched junction bases numbered 7, after V lost 5 bases and J lost 3 bases. CDR3 DNA: TGTGCCAGCAGTCGAACCGGGACTAGCGTCTACAATGAGCAGTTCTTC. This codes for CASSRTGTSVYNEQFF.

The chain links TRBV27 to TRBJ1-1, with D unclear. CDR1 is MNHEY and CDR2 is SMNVEV in the germline V gene (reference sequence). This CDR3 spans 15 amino acids. V was clipped by 2 bases and J by 1 base, with 11 bases between them. The CDR3 DNA reads TGTGCCAGCAGTTTAACAAACCTCAGGAACACTGAAGCTTTCTTT. It specifies CASSLTNLRNTEAFF.

This rearrangement joins TRBV7-2 to TRBJ1-1; a possible D gene is TRBD1 (5 bases). V lost 0 bases and J 1 base, leaving 9 bases between the germline ends. This CDR3 contains 15 residues. Germline CDR1 SGHTA, CDR2 FQGNSA. The CDR3 bases are TGTGCCAGCAGCTTAGCGTGGGGCCCGAACACTGAAGCTTTCTTT. Encoded protein: CASSLAWGPNTEAFF.

The chain combines TRBV27 with TRBJ1-1, with D unresolved. With 5 bases removed from V and 0 bases from J, the gap between germline ends came to 7 bases. CDR3 length equals 13 residues. CDR1 MNHEY and CDR2 SMNVEV come from the germline V gene (reference sequence). The CDR3 nucleotides read TGTGCCAGCAGTCTACAGATGAACACTGAAGCTTTCTTT. Translated: CASSLQMNTEAFF.

The V call is TRBV27, the J call TRBJ1-4, with 11 bases identical to TRBD1. This CDR3 is built from 15 residues. Trimming cost V 6 bases and J 5 bases; bases outside gene matches: 5. Germline V gene sequence: CDR1 MNHEY, CDR2 SMNVEV (reference sequence). The CDR3 protein is CASRPGQGGNEKLFF. The CDR3 DNA sequence: TGTGCCAGCAGGCCGGGACAGGGGGGGAATGAAAAACTGTTTTTT.

The CDR3 spells CASSPPTGGSTGNTIYF. The CDR3 region has the DNA TGTGCCAGCTCACCACCGACAGGGGGGAGTACTGGAAACACCATATATTTT. V and J are TRBV18 and TRBJ1-3; 9 bases agree with TRBD1. The V segment lost 0 bases and the J segment 2 bases; nucleotides outside the gene matches: 5. Looked up from germline, CDR1 is KGHSH and CDR2 is LQKENI. CDR3 length: 17 amino acids.

Only one count was recorded for this clone. The gene calls are TRBV6-5 and TRBJ2-5; 8 bases are a match to TRBD2. The germline V gene has CDR1 MNHEY and CDR2 SVGAGI. Unmatched junction bases numbered 6, after V lost 6 bases and J lost 3 bases. The CDR3 has 14 residues. The CDR3 loop is CASRGLEREETQYF. The CDR3 DNA reads as TGTGCCAGCAGGGGACTAGAGCGGGAAGAGACCCAGTACTTC.

This clone was seen once. This chain links TRBV9 with TRBJ2-6; D might be TRBD1 (5 bases). Looked up from germline, CDR1 is SGDLS and CDR2 is YYNGEE. V was trimmed by 0 bases and J by 0 bases, leaving 16 bases between them. This CDR3 has 19 residues. In DNA, the CDR3 is TGTGCCAGCAGCGTAGGGGTCGCAGGGATGAGCTCTGGGGCCAACGTCCTGACTTTC. This gives the protein CASSVGVAGMSSGANVLTF.